Each of the 32 T cell receptor beta chains below was sequenced from the same sample in a study of tumour-infiltrating T cells in Burkitt lymphoma. Libraries were prepared by immunoSEQ multiplex PCR; TCRdb keeps only in-frame clonotypes and omits some of them. This table has approximately 15,000 clones, 70% to 80% appearing once. The sequencing sample was made of tumor tissue. The receptors here all came from a human donor with diffuse large B-cell lymphoma.

This clone occurred a few times. This rearrangement joins TRBV10-3 to TRBJ2-1; TRBD2 matches at 12 bases. V dropped 6 bases and J dropped 5; count of bases not matched to a gene: 2. The CDR3 has 14 amino acids. The germline V gene encodes CDR1 ENHRY and CDR2 SYGVKD. The CDR3 DNA reads TGTGCCATCAGGACTAGCGGGGGAAACAATGAGCAGTTCTTC. This codes for CAIRTSGGNNEQFF.

The chain carries TRBV19 and TRBJ2-4; TRBD2 is a possible D gene (5 bases). The CDR3 loop spans 14 amino acids. Trimming shortened V by 6 bases and J by 6 bases, and 15 bases separated the two germline ends. The germline V gene has CDR1 LNHDA and CDR2 SQIVND (reference sequence). CDR3 coding DNA: TGTGCCAGTAGGGAGGCAGCGCGGATAAACATTCAGTACTTC. Its translation: CASREAARINIQYF. Combining the CDR3 with reference TRBV19 and TRBJ2-4 gives the whole variable domain DGGITQSPKYLFRKEGQNVTLSCEQNLNHDAMYWYRQDPGQGLRLIYYSQIVNDFQKGDIAEGYSVSREKKESFPLTVTSAQKNPTAFYLCASREAARINIQYFGAGTRLSVL.

The V call is TRBV19, the J call TRBJ1-1; D possibly corresponds to TRBD1 (5 bases). The length of the CDR3 is 14 residues. CDR1 and CDR2 (germline): LNHDA, SQIVND (reference sequence). Trimming shortened V by 5 bases and J by 3 bases, and 13 bases separated the two germline ends. The DNA of the CDR3 is TGTGCCAGTAGTGGACACCCCTGGGACACTGAAGCTTTCTTT. Amino acid sequence: CASSGHPWDTEAFF. Drawing the rest from reference TRBV19 and TRBJ1-1, the complete variable domain is DGGITQSPKYLFRKEGQNVTLSCEQNLNHDAMYWYRQDPGQGLRLIYYSQIVNDFQKGDIAEGYSVSREKKESFPLTVTSAQKNPTAFYLCASSGHPWDTEAFFGQGTRLTVV.

The sample holds a few counts of this clone. This chain connects TRBV15 to TRBJ1-1; 8 nucleotides match TRBD1. This CDR3 comprises 14 residues. The germline gives CDR1 LNHNV, CDR2 YYDKDF (reference sequence). V lost 0 bases, J lost 8 bases, and 5 bases stayed unmatched. CDR3 protein: CATSRDRGDREAFF. CDR3 nucleotides: TGTGCCACCAGCAGAGATCGCGGGGACAGGGAAGCTTTCTTT. Using reference TRBV15 and TRBJ1-1 for the parts outside the CDR3, the full variable domain is DAMVIQNPRYQVTQFGKPVTLSCSQTLNHNVMYWYQQKSSQAPKLLFHYYDKDFNNEADTPDNFQSRRPNTSFCFLDIRSPGLGDTAMYLCATSRDRGDREAFFGQGTRLTVV.

The genes are TRBV6-4 and TRBJ1-5, with D perhaps TRBD1 (6 bases). V dropped 3 bases and J dropped 6 bases, with 15 bases sitting between them. The CDR3 extends over 15 amino acids. Germline values: CDR1 MRHNA, CDR2 SNTAGT. Written as DNA, the CDR3 is TGTGCCAGCAGTGAAACAGGGACGTTAGGTCAGCCCCAGCATTTT. It translates to CASSETGTLGQPQHF.

The J gene is TRBJ2-3, the V gene TRBV7-9; 10 bases line up with TRBD1. The CDR3 has 16 residues. V shed 0 bases, J shed 3 bases, and the junction held 3 bases outside the gene matches. Germline V gene sequence: CDR1 SEHNR, CDR2 FQNEAQ (reference sequence). DNA of the CDR3: TGTGCCAGCAGCTTAGCGGGGACAGGGGAGACAGATACGCAGTATTTT. This gives the protein CASSLAGTGETDTQYF. Full variable domain (missing parts from reference TRBV7-9 and TRBJ2-3): DTGVSQNPRHKITKRGQNVTFRCDPISEHNRLYWYRQTLGQGPEFLTYFQNEAQLEKSRLLSDRFSAERPKGSFSTLEIQRTEQGDSAMYLCASSLAGTGETDTQYFGPGTRLTVL.

The CDR3 loop reads CSAGTGLLNTEAFF. The DNA for the CDR3 is TGCAGCGCCGGGACAGGGCTGTTGAACACTGAAGCTTTCTTT. This chain links TRBV29-1 with TRBJ1-1; 9 nucleotides line up with TRBD1. CDR1 SQVTM and CDR2 ANQGSEA come from the germline V gene. J gave up 0 bases and V 7 bases, and 6 bases lay outside the gene matches. The CDR3 length is 14 residues.

The chain recombines TRBV6-5 with TRBJ2-3, with a possible D match to TRBD2 (6 bases). The CDR3 consists of 15 residues. The V gene lost 7 bases and the J gene lost 2 bases, with 16 bases spanning the gap. Germline CDR1 is MNHEY and CDR2 is SVGAGI. Here the CDR3 reads CASTLEGRNTDTQYF. The CDR3 bases are TGTGCCAGCACCCTGGAGGGGCGTAACACAGATACGCAGTATTTT.

The V gene is TRBV2, the J gene TRBJ2-7; TRBD1 matches at 8 bases. V lost 6 bases and J lost 0; bases outside the gene matches: 4. Per germline, CDR1 SNHLY and CDR2 FYNNEI. The CDR3 spans 14 residues. CDR3 nucleotides: TGTGCCAGCAGCAACAGGGGGAACTCCTACGAGCAGTACTTC. It is translated as CASSNRGNSYEQYF. Together with reference TRBV2 and TRBJ2-7, the CDR3 gives the full variable domain: EPEVTQTPSHQVTQMGQEVILRCVPISNHLYFYWYRQILGQKVEFLVSFYNNEISEKSEIFDDQFSVERPDGSNFTLKIRSTKLEDSAMYFCASSNRGNSYEQYFGPGTRLTVT.

The chain has TRBV7-2 and TRBJ2-7, with a tentative D call TRBD1 (5 bases). Trimming took 1 base from V and 0 from J, leaving 13 bases between them. The CDR3 has 16 residues. The V gene's germline CDR1 is SGHTA and CDR2 FQGNSA. CDR3 DNA: TGTGCCAGCAGCTTAGTAGGGGAAGGTAGCTCCTACGAGCAGTACTTC. This sequence encodes CASSLVGEGSSYEQYF.

The gene calls are TRBV19 and TRBJ2-1; 8 positions agree with TRBD2. Germline V gene lookup returns CDR1 LNHDA and CDR2 SQIVND (reference sequence). The CDR3 totals 15 residues. V was pared by 1 base and J by 10 bases, with 9 bases of the junction left unmatched. CDR3 protein: CASSIGAGGFSEQFF. Written as DNA, the CDR3 is TGTGCCAGTAGTATAGGGGCGGGAGGATTTTCCGAGCAGTTCTTC.

The DNA of the CDR3 is TGTGCCAGCAGCTTAGTGGGTCGCGGGATGGATGAGCAGTTCTTC. This gives the protein CASSLVGRGMDEQFF. This sequence joins TRBV11-2 and TRBJ2-1, with TRBD2 as a possible D gene (6 bases). V gave up 1 base and J gave up 8 bases, with 15 bases separating them. The CDR3 spans 15 residues. Per the germline V gene, CDR1 is SGHAT and CDR2 is FQNNGV.

In DNA, the CDR3 is TGCGCCAGCAGCTTGGCCATGAGTGATGAGCAGTTCTTC. It translates to CASSLAMSDEQFF. The V and J genes are TRBV5-1 and TRBJ2-1; D is unresolved. This CDR3 is built from 13 residues. Germline V gene sequence: CDR1 SGHRS, CDR2 YFSETQ. V was pared by 0 bases and J by 8 bases, with 9 bases between.

The V call is TRBV9, the J call TRBJ2-7, with D tentatively TRBD1 (6 bases). The germline V gene has CDR1 SGDLS and CDR2 YYNGEE. The CDR3 is made up of 12 amino acids. The V end lost 9 bases, the J end lost 4 bases, and 14 bases lay between the germline ends. The chain's CDR3 is CATVHRAYEQYF. The CDR3, as DNA: TGTGCCACAGTTCACAGGGCTTACGAGCAGTACTTC.

A remark on this clone: One end of the junction varies from germline; a read error may be responsible. Other DNA sequences in this specimen translate into the identical CDR3. This chain joins TRBV27 and TRBJ2-5; D possibly corresponds to TRBD2 (7 bases). The germline V gene encodes CDR1 MNHEY and CDR2 SMNVEV (reference sequence). The CDR3 is 18 amino acids. The CDR3 reads CASSFSGGLTGNWETQYF. In DNA form, the CDR3 reads TGTGCCAGCAGTTTTTCGGGGGGCCTAACAGGCAACTGGGAGACCCAATACTTC.

A word on this clone: Distinct nucleotide sequences in the sample also encode this CDR3. The rearrangement links TRBV7-9 to TRBJ2-2; no firm D call. This CDR3 is 11 amino acids long. Deletions cut 4 bases from V and 3 bases from J, with 0 bases between. Germline lookup yields CDR1 SEHNR and CDR2 FQNEAQ (reference sequence). In nucleotides, the CDR3 is TGTGCCAGCAGCTACACCGGGGAGCTGTTTTTT. It specifies CASSYTGELFF.

The chain employs TRBV9 and TRBJ1-6; a weak D match, TRBD1 (6 bases). The germline CDR1 and CDR2 sequences are SGDLS and YYNGEE. The CDR3 covers 15 residues. V dropped 3 bases and J dropped 9 bases, with 16 bases sitting between them. DNA of the CDR3: TGTGCCAGCAGCGAAACAGGGACCGTGGGTTCACCCCTCCACTTT. It specifies CASSETGTVGSPLHF.

This CDR3 reads CASASTRGVQETQYF. CDR3 coding DNA: TGTGCCAGCGCCTCGACTAGAGGGGTCCAAGAGACCCAGTACTTC. The V call is TRBV11-2, the J call TRBJ2-5; possible D gene TRBD2, 6 bases. Germline V gives CDR1 SGHAT, CDR2 FQNNGV. This CDR3 has 15 residues. V was shortened by 8 bases and J by 1 base, with 17 bases between the two germline ends.

This clone was counted only a few times. The chain has TRBV21-1 and TRBJ1-1. TRBV21-1 is marked as a pseudogene. This CDR3 comprises 17 residues. The DNA of the CDR3 is TGTGCCAGCAGCAAAGAGCGCGGCAGCCGGATAGACACTGAAGCTTTCTTT. Its translation is CASSKERGSRIDTEAFF.

This sequence joins TRBV4-3 and TRBJ1-2; D unclear. This CDR3 comprises 13 residues. Germline V gene data show CDR1 as LGHNA and CDR2 as YSLEER. With 0 bases removed from V and 7 bases from J, the gap between germline ends came to 9 bases. CDR3 nucleotides: TGCGCCAGCAGCCAAGATAGGACCCGTGGCTACACCTTC. Translation gives CASSQDRTRGYTF.

The V call is TRBV2, the J call TRBJ1-4; TRBD1 might be the D (6 bases). This CDR3 region has 14 residues. Trimming removed 3 bases at V and 15 bases at J, with 20 bases between. Germline CDR1 is SNHLY and CDR2 is FYNNEI. The CDR3 reads CASSELGGALLLFF. The CDR3 DNA sequence: TGTGCCAGCAGTGAGTTGGGGGGCGCATTACTCTTGTTTTTT.

To note about this clone: The same CDR3 is also encoded by other DNA sequences in this sample. The V call is TRBV5-1, the J call TRBJ1-1, with D hard to call. Germline V gene data show CDR1 as SGHRS and CDR2 as YFSETQ. Trimming cost V 4 bases and J 2 bases, with 12 bases left between them. CDR3 length equals 14 residues. The CDR3 sequence: CASSLAGDNTEAFF. The CDR3 bases are TGCGCCAGCAGCCTGGCCGGGGATAACACTGAAGCTTTCTTT.

The chain joins TRBV29-1 to TRBJ1-1; D ambiguous. Trimming pared 5 bases from V and 5 bases from J, leaving 9 bases between. Germline loops: CDR1 SQVTM, CDR2 ANQGSEA. The CDR3 spans 11 residues. CDR3 residues: CSVRVGTEAFF. CDR3 coding DNA: TGCAGCGTTCGGGTGGGTACTGAAGCTTTCTTT. The full variable domain, in which reference TRBV29-1 and TRBJ1-1 provide the parts outside the CDR3, is SAVISQKPSRDICQRGTSLTIQCQVDSQVTMMFWYRQQPGQSLTLIATANQGSEATYESGFVIDKFPISRPNLTFSTLTVSNMSPEDSSIYLCSVRVGTEAFFGQGTRLTVV.

The rearrangement uses TRBV27 and TRBJ2-3; perhaps TRBD1 as D (5 bases). CDR3 length equals 16 residues. The V gene lost 4 bases and the J gene lost 0 bases, with 14 bases spanning the gap. The germline V gene encodes CDR1 MNHEY and CDR2 SMNVEV (reference sequence). This chain's CDR3 is CASSYLGATSTDTQYF. The CDR3 DNA sequence: TGTGCCAGCAGTTACTTAGGGGCTACGAGCACAGATACGCAGTATTTT.

V and J are TRBV7-8 and TRBJ2-7; D unclear. Trimming stripped 1 base from V and 4 bases from J, with 5 bases between. Germline CDR1 is SGHVS and CDR2 is FQNEAQ. This CDR3 has 12 residues. In DNA form, the CDR3 reads TGTGCCAGCAGCTTAGATCAGTACGAGCAGTACTTC. It yields the protein CASSLDQYEQYF.

This clone was counted between two and nine times. The chain recombines TRBV7-6 with TRBJ1-1; D unresolved. In germline, CDR1 is SGHVS, CDR2 FNYEAQ. The CDR3 has 14 amino acids. V was cut by 5 bases and J by 1 base, with 11 bases left in between. The CDR3 DNA reads TGTGCCAGCAGCCCCCGGGCTGGGAACACTGAAGCTTTCTTT. It yields the protein CASSPRAGNTEAFF.

The chain links TRBV18 to TRBJ1-4, with a possible D match to TRBD1 (6 bases). The CDR3 is 19 amino acids. CDR1 is KGHSH and CDR2 is LQKENI in the germline V gene. Deletions cut 6 bases from V and 0 bases from J, with 23 bases between. The CDR3 sequence is CASSRSPTGPRATNEKLFF. The CDR3 DNA sequence: TGTGCCAGCTCCCGATCCCCTACAGGGCCCCGTGCAACTAATGAAAAACTGTTTTTT. The full variable domain, rest sourced from reference TRBV18 and TRBJ1-4, is NAGVMQNPRHLVRRRGQEARLRCSPMKGHSHVYWYRQLPEEGLKFMVYLQKENIIDESGMPKERFSAEFPKEGPSILRIQQVVRGDSAAYFCASSRSPTGPRATNEKLFFGSGTQLSVL.

The V call is TRBV27, the J call TRBJ2-1; TRBD2 aligns across 10 bases. Germline lookup yields CDR1 MNHEY and CDR2 SMNVEV (reference sequence). The CDR3 consists of 17 residues. Germline trimming cut 4 bases from V and 5 bases from J; bases unmatched to any gene: 11. This CDR3 reads CASSSRPSGSGHNEQFF. CDR3 coding DNA: TGTGCCAGCAGTTCCCGACCTAGCGGGAGCGGGCACAATGAGCAGTTCTTC.

V usage is TRBV20-1 and J usage is TRBJ2-4, with a weak D call TRBD1 (5 bases). The germline V and J ends were trimmed by 5 bases and 8 bases, with 10 bases remaining between them. Germline V gene lookup returns CDR1 DFQATT and CDR2 SNEGSKA (reference sequence). CDR3 length equals 11 residues. The CDR3 spells CSAVTEDIQYF. In DNA form, the CDR3 reads TGCAGTGCTGTGACAGAGGACATTCAGTACTTC.

The chain uses TRBV5-1 and TRBJ1-2, with a possible D match to TRBD1 (5 bases). Germline lookup yields CDR1 SGHRS and CDR2 YFSETQ. There are 14 residues in the CDR3. V shed 2 bases and J shed 6 bases, with 14 bases lying between them. CDR3 loop: CASSLFQGADGYTF. The CDR3 DNA is TGCGCCAGCAGCTTATTCCAGGGAGCTGATGGCTACACCTTC.

This clone was counted between two and nine times. V and J are TRBV9 and TRBJ2-3; TRBD1 or TRBD2 may be the D gene (7 bases each). Trimming removed 2 bases from V and 5 bases from J, with 15 bases in between. Germline assignment: CDR1 SGDLS and CDR2 YYNGEE. The CDR3 has 15 residues. The CDR3 DNA follows: TGTGCCAGCAGCGTCGGGGGGCAGGGGGTAGATACGCAGTATTTT. Translation gives CASSVGGQGVDTQYF.

The rearrangement uses TRBV6-5 and TRBJ2-5; D call uncertain. The CDR3 has 15 amino acids. Germline V lookup: CDR1 MNHEY, CDR2 SVGAGI. The V gene lost 2 bases and the J gene lost 1 base, with 11 bases spanning the gap. The CDR3 bases are TGTGCCAGCAGTTACGATCCCGTGGCCCAAGAGACCCAGTACTTC. Its protein product is CASSYDPVAQETQYF.